This TCR beta chain was sequenced during a study of shared clonotypes between healthy human individuals. As for this clone: Its antigen is as yet unknown.

CD45RA+ naive and CD45RA-negative memory subsets were separated from CD4+ cells. Study observations and caveats: Approximately 5.1% was the fraction of naive CD4 clonotypes found shared across a few donors. Estimated clonotype richness was generally higher in naive than memory subsets.

With 3 bases clipped from V and 4 bases from J, the junction kept 4 bases outside the gene matches. In germline, CDR1 is LGHNA, CDR2 YNFKEQ. CDR3 length equals 14 residues. The protocol was immunoSEQ multiplex PCR, while the TCRdb copy is restricted to in-frame clones and leaves out a portion. Among over a million clones, around 97% were seen once, and the ten largest hold approximately 1.2%. This receptor was identified in a man younger than 45 in good health. Sample: naive CD4+ T cells sorted from blood. Subset indicated: CD45RA+ positively selected. The chain has TRBV4-2 and TRBJ2-7; 9 bases align to TRBD2. CDR3 DNA sequence: TGTGCCAGCAGCCAGGGCGGGAGGGGGTACGAGCAGTACTTC. As protein: CASSQGGRGYEQYF.